This is a list of T cell receptor beta chains from one sample in a study of cytomegalovirus exposure and HLA in healthy donors. Assay: immunoSEQ multiplex PCR; the TCRdb copy retains only in-frame clones and omits some. The sample yields more than 140,000 clones, roughly nine tenths seen once. Sequencing was carried out using PBMCs. These receptors were obtained from a woman younger than 30 in good health and CMV-seropositive. CDR3s include the opening cysteine and the closing phenylalanine or tryptophan. The D gene is left open where the match is weak.

d_call v_call cdr3_aa
- TRBV6-5 CASSPGFPTDTQYF
TRBD2 TRBV2 CASSVLMAGGLGEQFF
TRBD1 TRBV7-6 CASSSTGGADTQYF
TRBD1 TRBV29-1 CSVATGASETQYF
- TRBV30 CAWGKQGPYGYTF
- TRBV4-2 CASSQVGGYNYGYTF
- TRBV11-3 CASSLAGGGQYF
TRBD1 TRBV29-1 CSVRLGTGLSGLAKNIQYF
- TRBV29-1 CSVEDQCSSNGYEQYF
- TRBV5-6 CASSFGRGLRETQYF
TRBD1 TRBV7-2 CASSQTGGNQPQHF
TRBD1 TRBV19 CASSPGTGDQRGYTF
TRBD1 TRBV29-1 CSVHRGSAEAFF
TRBD1 TRBV9 CASSGTGEVSGANVLTF
- TRBV19 CASSIAHQGGAEAFF
- TRBV5-1 CASSRQGLDTEAFF
TRBD1 TRBV7-6 CASSLLPGTDEQYF
- TRBV28 CASSFVPPRMGPGSNQPQHF
- TRBV30 CAGLDGKETQYF
- TRBV5-1 CASSIRGNEQFF
TRBD1 TRBV6-5 CASSYSIIGGADGYTF
- TRBV19 CASSKGVQETQYF
TRBD2 TRBV28 CASISSGRGDGQFF
TRBD1 TRBV29-1 CSVEGDRGQQNTGELFF
- TRBV29-1 CSVEVASNYGYTF
TRBD1 TRBV27 CASSSQDRWNEQYF
- TRBV21-1 CASSLGTGEVEYF
TRBD2 TRBV5-1 CASLFYLAGYNEQFF
- TRBV4-3 CASSQEYRSRGSGYTF
TRBD2 TRBV6-6 CASSLTSGSNEQFF
- TRBV10-3 CAVSGTTNEKLFF
- TRBV4-1 CASSPGPGFQETQYF
TRBD1 TRBV6-1 CASSVRDRGGNQPQHF
- TRBV7-3 CASSLRGSGYTF
- TRBV21-1 CASSTTLAGSSNEQFF
- TRBV14 CASSHRRSGEQFF
TRBD2 TRBV29-1 CSVEDQGTSGRAVETQYF
- TRBV9 CASSTTGTETQYF
- TRBV28 CASSFSGEGTDTQYF
- TRBV11-3 CASSGFRTGELFF
TRBD1 TRBV6-5 CASGQGAREAFF
- TRBV5-6 CASSLGLGGLGDTQYF
TRBD2 TRBV5-1 CASSPGLASTDTQYF
- TRBV5-1 CASSLRGPAEAFF
TRBD2 TRBV11-2 CASSLSAGVRETQYF
TRBD1 TRBV7-7 CASSDGTGEKLFF
TRBD2 TRBV30 CAWSARTSGLQETQYF
TRBD2 TRBV7-9 CASSHGTSGLTGELFF
TRBD1 TRBV5-1 CASSLGDSLGYTF
TRBD2 TRBV5-1 CASSLERGSGRPSYNEQFF